This T cell receptor (beta chain) stems from a study of technical replicates of blood from a handful of donors. TCRdb's table, derived via immunoSEQ multiplex PCR, lists solely in-frame clones and lacks some. The table has about 76,000 clones, roughly 94% seen once. Germline V gene data show CDR1 as SGHDT and CDR2 as YYEEEE. CDR3 length equals 13 residues. V lost 3 bases, J lost 5 bases, and 1 base stayed unmatched. The specimen sequenced was T cells isolated from PBMCs. The clonotype originates from a human donor in good health. J is TRBJ2-7 and V is TRBV5-6; 11 positions agree with TRBD1. Written as DNA, the CDR3 is TGTGCCAGCAGCTGGGACAGGGGGAACGAGCAGTACTTC. This sequence encodes CASSWDRGNEQYF.